Shown below are 30 T cell receptor beta chains from a single sample sequenced in a study of blood T cell repertoires in COVID-19. TCRdb's table, derived via immunoSEQ multiplex PCR, lists solely in-frame clones and lacks some. The table has more than 150,000 clones, roughly 76% seen once; the top ten hold around 12%. The sequencing input was peripheral blood. These receptors were taken from a woman of 80 years or more with COVID-19, enrolled during active disease.

The V and J genes are TRBV3-1 (or the pseudogene TRBV3-2) and TRBJ2-3; D uncertain. V lost 1 base, J lost 1 base, and 6 bases lay in between. Germline lookup yields CDR1 LGHDT and CDR2 YNNKEL (reference sequence). The CDR3 extends over 14 amino acids. CDR3 bases: TGTGCCAGCAGCCAAGGTTGGCGCACAGATACGCAGTATTTT. This sequence encodes CASSQGWRTDTQYF.

V is TRBV28 and J is TRBJ1-2; a weak D match, TRBD1 (5 bases). V shed 2 bases and J shed 2 bases, with 12 bases lying between them. This CDR3 is built from 15 residues. CDR1 is MDHEN and CDR2 is SYDVKM in the germline V gene. The CDR3 sequence: CASSLGSGGNYGYTF. The CDR3 DNA reads as TGTGCCAGCAGTTTAGGTTCTGGGGGGAACTATGGCTACACCTTC.

The chain joins TRBV28 to TRBJ2-7, with D perhaps TRBD1 (5 bases). V was trimmed by 8 bases and J by 5 bases, leaving 19 bases between them. Germline values: CDR1 MDHEN, CDR2 SYDVKM. The CDR3 has 14 residues. This chain's CDR3 is CASGKQALGNEQYF. The CDR3 nucleotides read TGTGCCAGCGGCAAACAGGCTTTGGGGAACGAGCAGTACTTC.

The rearrangement joins TRBV3-1 (or the pseudogene TRBV3-2) to TRBJ1-4; 10 bases align to TRBD1. The CDR3 is 15 amino acids. Germline loops: CDR1 LGHDT, CDR2 YNNKEL (reference sequence). V lost 2 bases and J lost 6; bases outside the gene matches: 3. For the CDR3, the DNA is TGTGCCAGCAGCCAACCCGGGACAGGGGATGAAAAACTGTTTTTT. It translates to CASSQPGTGDEKLFF.

The CDR3 region is CASSIDHGGPYEQYF. The CDR3 region has the DNA TGTGCCAGTAGTATAGATCACGGAGGGCCCTACGAGCAGTACTTC. The V and J genes are TRBV19 and TRBJ2-7, with a weak D call TRBD2 (6 bases). The germline V gene has CDR1 LNHDA and CDR2 SQIVND (reference sequence). Deletions cut 0 bases from V and 2 bases from J, with 11 bases between. The CDR3 consists of 15 residues.

The chain carries TRBV6-1 and TRBJ1-2; the D gene is possibly TRBD1 (5 bases). Trimming pared 1 base from V and 4 bases from J, leaving 10 bases between. The CDR3 has 14 residues. Germline V gene data show CDR1 as MNHNS and CDR2 as SASEGT. The CDR3 region is CASSEGGRLYGYTF. The CDR3 DNA sequence: TGTGCCAGCAGTGAAGGGGGCAGGCTCTATGGCTACACCTTC.

This CDR3 reads CASSHQTGPANYGYTF. Written as DNA, the CDR3 is TGCGCCAGCAGCCACCAGACAGGACCTGCCAACTATGGCTACACCTTC. This sequence joins TRBV4-1 and TRBJ1-2; a possible D gene is TRBD1 (6 bases). Germline V lookup: CDR1 MGHRA, CDR2 YSYEKL. The CDR3 spans 16 residues. V was shortened by 3 bases and J by 2 bases, with 16 bases between the two germline ends.

The gene calls are TRBV6-6 and TRBJ2-1; D perhaps matches TRBD2 (5 bases). V was shortened by 10 bases and J by 10 bases, with 14 bases between the two germline ends. Germline CDR1 reads MNHNY; CDR2 reads SVGAGI (reference sequence). The length of the CDR3 is 11 residues. The CDR3 sequence: CATQEVGEQFF. In nucleotides, the CDR3 is TGTGCCACCCAGGAGGTTGGCGAGCAGTTCTTC.

As regards this clone: The same CDR3 also results from other DNA sequences found in this sample. J is TRBJ2-7 and V is TRBV5-1; the match to TRBD1 covers 9 bases. The CDR3 sequence is 13 residues long. Per the germline V gene, CDR1 is SGHRS and CDR2 is YFSETQ. V lost 0 bases and J lost 7; bases outside the gene matches: 2. The DNA of the CDR3 is TGCGCCAGCAGCTTGGCCGGACAGGGGGAGCAGTACTTC. Residues: CASSLAGQGEQYF. The complete variable domain, with remaining parts taken from reference TRBV5-1 and TRBJ2-7, reads KAGVTQTPRYLIKTRGQQVTLSCSPISGHRSVSWYQQTPGQGLQFLFEYFSETQRNKGNFPGRFSGRQFSNSRSEMNVSTLELGDSALYLCASSLAGQGEQYFGPGTRLTVT.

The chain employs TRBV12-5 and TRBJ1-6; possibly TRBD1 for D (5 bases). Trimming removed 0 bases at V and 4 bases at J, with 7 bases between. CDR3 length: 15 amino acids. The germline V gene encodes CDR1 LGHNT and CDR2 FRNRAP. The CDR3 reads CASGLVGGYNSPLHF. The DNA for the CDR3 is TGTGCTAGTGGTTTGGTGGGGGGGTATAATTCACCCCTCCACTTT.

The rearrangement joins TRBV28 to TRBJ2-3; D is unclear. The CDR3 extends over 14 amino acids. The ends were cut back, 7 bases at V and 2 bases at J, with 13 bases in the middle. Germline CDR1 and CDR2: MDHEN and SYDVKM. This chain's CDR3 is CASTVGVYTDTQYF. The CDR3 nucleotides are TGTGCCAGCACTGTCGGAGTCTACACAGATACGCAGTATTTT.

The rearrangement joins TRBV4-3 to TRBJ1-1; perhaps TRBD1 as D (6 bases). The V end was cut by 1 base, the J end by 0 bases, with 15 bases between. CDR1 is LGHNA, CDR2 YSLEER, per germline. The CDR3 has 17 amino acids. CDR3 DNA sequence: TGCGCCAGCAGCCAAGTAACAGGGACAAACATGAACACTGAAGCTTTCTTT. As protein: CASSQVTGTNMNTEAFF.

The chain joins TRBV10-3 to TRBJ2-5, with a weak D call TRBD1 (6 bases). CDR3 length equals 13 residues. Trimming removed 7 bases from V and 5 bases from J, with 14 bases in between. The V gene's germline CDR1 is ENHRY and CDR2 SYGVKD. This CDR3 is CAITPGRGETQYF. The CDR3 DNA reads TGTGCCATCACCCCGGGCAGGGGCGAGACCCAGTACTTC.

The chain combines TRBV3-1 (or the pseudogene TRBV3-2) with TRBJ2-7; 8 bases agree with TRBD2. The CDR3 is 14 residues long. CDR1 and CDR2 from the germline V gene are LGHDT and YNNKEL (reference sequence). The J segment lost 5 bases and the V segment lost 3 bases, leaving 6 bases of the junction unmatched. CDR3 in DNA: TGTGCCAGCAGCCATGGTCGGGAGGGAAACGAGCAGTACTTC. Translated, it gives CASSHGREGNEQYF.

This chain links TRBV4-1 with TRBJ1-2; 8 nucleotides match TRBD1. CDR1 is MGHRA and CDR2 is YSYEKL in the germline V gene. The CDR3 is 14 amino acids. After removal of 5 bases from V and 4 bases from J, the junction contained 6 bases not matched to a gene. The CDR3 region has the DNA TGCGCCAGCAGCAATCACAGGGGGGTCTATGGCTACACCTTC. This codes for CASSNHRGVYGYTF.

The rearrangement links TRBV5-1 to TRBJ1-3, with 7 positions matching TRBD1. The CDR3 runs 14 residues. With V trimmed by 1 base and J by 4 bases, 2 bases remained unmatched. Germline V gene lookup returns CDR1 SGHRS and CDR2 YFSETQ. The DNA of the CDR3 is TGCGCCAGCAGCTTGATAGGGGGCGGAAACACCATATATTTT. It codes for CASSLIGGGNTIYF. Full variable domain (remainder filled in from reference TRBV5-1 and TRBJ1-3): KAGVTQTPRYLIKTRGQQVTLSCSPISGHRSVSWYQQTPGQGLQFLFEYFSETQRNKGNFPGRFSGRQFSNSRSEMNVSTLELGDSALYLCASSLIGGGNTIYFGEGSWLTVV.

The chain joins TRBV9 to TRBJ2-1; the D is unclear. V was clipped by 0 bases and J by 6 bases, with 13 bases between them. CDR3 size: 15 residues. Germline assignment: CDR1 SGDLS and CDR2 YYNGEE. CDR3 nucleotides: TGTGCCAGCAGCGTAGGGTCGAGTAAATCCAATGAGCAGTTCTTC. The encoded protein is CASSVGSSKSNEQFF.

This clone was recorded a few times. The chain carries TRBV4-3 and TRBJ1-6, with TRBD1 matching over 9 bases. CDR3 length: 17 residues. Germline V gives CDR1 LGHNA, CDR2 YSLEER. The trim removed 0 bases at V and 9 bases at J, leaving 9 bases unmatched. The CDR3 here is CASSQDLPGQGPSPLHF. CDR3 coding DNA: TGCGCCAGCAGCCAAGATCTACCGGGACAGGGTCCTTCACCCCTCCACTTT.

This clone was seen once. This chain joins TRBV19 and TRBJ1-2; D remains ambiguous. This CDR3 region has 15 residues. CDR1 LNHDA and CDR2 SQIVND come from the germline V gene (reference sequence). Trimming left V 4 bases short and J 5 bases short, with 17 bases between. Here the CDR3 DNA reads TGTGCCAGTAGTACAGACAACCCCGAGCTTTATGGCTACACCTTC. Translating it yields CASSTDNPELYGYTF. The full variable domain, its missing parts supplied by reference TRBV19 and TRBJ1-2, is DGGITQSPKYLFRKEGQNVTLSCEQNLNHDAMYWYRQDPGQGLRLIYYSQIVNDFQKGDIAEGYSVSREKKESFPLTVTSAQKNPTAFYLCASSTDNPELYGYTFGSGTRLTVV.

The gene calls are TRBV5-6 and TRBJ2-7; D ambiguous. Trimming removed 1 base at V and 0 bases at J, with 11 bases between. CDR3 length: 15 amino acids. Germline CDR1 SGHDT, CDR2 YYEEEE. The CDR3 sequence is CASSLSPQISYEQYF. CDR3 in DNA: TGTGCCAGCAGCTTGTCCCCACAGATCTCCTACGAGCAGTACTTC.

V gene TRBV27 combines with J gene TRBJ2-3; 9 bases are a match to TRBD2. Losses at the gene ends were 6 bases for V and 9 bases for J; bases not matched to a gene: 7. The CDR3 consists of 13 residues. The germline V gene encodes CDR1 MNHEY and CDR2 SMNVEV (reference sequence). As DNA, the CDR3 is TGTGCCAGCAGACGGGCGGGGGGGTGGACGCAGTATTTT. Amino acids: CASRRAGGWTQYF.

The rearrangement uses TRBV7-9 and TRBJ2-7, with D possibly TRBD2 on 5 matching bases. Per the germline V gene, CDR1 is SEHNR and CDR2 is FQNEAQ (reference sequence). V dropped 1 base and J dropped 2 bases, with 12 bases sitting between them. This CDR3 has 15 residues. The CDR3 loop is CASSLEGLAPYEQYF. The DNA for the CDR3 is TGTGCCAGCAGCTTAGAGGGCCTAGCCCCCTACGAGCAGTACTTC.

This clone has just one count. The rearrangement links TRBV7-2 to TRBJ2-7, with 9 bases that match TRBD1. There are 12 residues in the CDR3. Germline V lookup: CDR1 SGHTA, CDR2 FQGNSA. Losses at the gene ends were 3 bases for V and 8 bases for J; bases not matched to a gene: 2. DNA for the CDR3: TGTGCCAGCAGCTTGGGACAGGGTCAGCAGTACTTC. Its translation: CASSLGQGQQYF.

The rearrangement links TRBV19 to TRBJ2-7; weak D call: TRBD2 (5 bases). CDR3 length: 12 amino acids. Between the trimmed V and J ends, which lost 10 bases and 2 bases, there was a span of 12 bases. CDR1 is LNHDA and CDR2 is SQIVND in the germline V gene (reference sequence). The DNA for the CDR3 is TGTGCCACCAAAGGACTGACCTACGAGCAGTACTTC. Its protein product is CATKGLTYEQYF.

In DNA form, the CDR3 reads TGTGCCAGCAGCAGGACTGCTGGAAACACCATATATTTT. Protein sequence: CASSRTAGNTIYF. The chain links TRBV7-2 to TRBJ1-3; D is uncertain. Germline CDR1 reads SGHTA; CDR2 reads FQGNSA. The CDR3 extends over 13 amino acids. Deletions cut 5 bases from V and 2 bases from J, with 7 bases between.

This sequence joins TRBV3-1 (or the pseudogene TRBV3-2) and TRBJ2-2; TRBD1 aligns across 10 bases. Trimming cost V 5 bases and J 3 bases; bases outside gene matches: 6. The CDR3 consists of 16 residues. From germline, CDR1 is LGHDT and CDR2 YNNKEL (reference sequence). In DNA form, the CDR3 reads TGTGCCAGCAGCGCCCGGGACAGGGGATACACCGGGGAGCTGTTTTTT. As protein: CASSARDRGYTGELFF.

The CDR3 DNA reads TGTGCCAGCAGCTTAAATTCCCCAGGGGGCGCGATTAACTATGGCTACACCTTC. Its translation is CASSLNSPGGAINYGYTF. V is TRBV7-2 and J is TRBJ1-2; 8 nucleotides agree with TRBD1. Germline trimming cut 2 bases from V and 1 base from J; bases unmatched to any gene: 12. In germline, CDR1 is SGHTA, CDR2 FQGNSA. The CDR3 runs 18 residues.

This chain links TRBV28 with TRBJ1-2; TRBD1 matches 9 bases. V lost 7 bases and J lost 4; bases outside the gene matches: 10. Germline V gene data show CDR1 as MDHEN and CDR2 as SYDVKM. The CDR3 sequence is 15 residues long. The CDR3 here is CASTSGTGLFYGYTF. In DNA form, the CDR3 reads TGTGCCAGCACTTCCGGGACAGGGCTATTCTATGGCTACACCTTC.

This rearrangement joins TRBV7-2 to TRBJ1-5; no reliable D call. Germline CDR1 is SGHTA and CDR2 is FQGNSA. This CDR3 is 16 amino acids long. V was clipped by 1 base and J by 6 bases, with 16 bases between them. CDR3 coding DNA: TGTGCCAGCAGCTTAGGAGGGTACGGGAGGGTTCAGCCCCAGCATTTT. Protein product: CASSLGGYGRVQPQHF.

Points on this clone: A junction end diverges from the germline sequence, so it may reflect a read error. The rearrangement uses TRBV2 and TRBJ1-2; TRBD1 matches 7 bases. The CDR3 totals 11 residues. Germline V lookup: CDR1 SNHLY, CDR2 FYNNEI. In nucleotides, the CDR3 is TGTGCCAGCAGCTCCTACCCGGGACAGCAATTC. Its protein is CASSSYPGQQF.